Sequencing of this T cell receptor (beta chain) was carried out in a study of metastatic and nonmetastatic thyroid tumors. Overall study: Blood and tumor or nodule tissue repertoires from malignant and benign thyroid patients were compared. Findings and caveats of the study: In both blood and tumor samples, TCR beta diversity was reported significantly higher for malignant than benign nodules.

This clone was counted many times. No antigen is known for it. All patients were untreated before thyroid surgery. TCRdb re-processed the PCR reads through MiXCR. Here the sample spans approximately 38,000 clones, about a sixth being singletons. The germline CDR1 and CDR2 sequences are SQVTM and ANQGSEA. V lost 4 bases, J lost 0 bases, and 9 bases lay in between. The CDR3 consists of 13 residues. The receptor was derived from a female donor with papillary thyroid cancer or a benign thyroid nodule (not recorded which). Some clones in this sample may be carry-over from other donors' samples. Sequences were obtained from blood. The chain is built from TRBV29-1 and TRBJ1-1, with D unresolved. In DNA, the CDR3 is TGCAGCGTTGGGCAGACAATGAACACTGAAGCTTTCTTT. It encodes CSVGQTMNTEAFF.